Listed here are 5 T cell receptor beta chains from one sample, sequenced in a study of CD8 T cells in ankylosing spondylitis. TCRdb redid the calling of the 5' RACE reads with MiXCR, one entry per CDR3 protein. The sample lists under 300,000 distinct CDR3 sequences, approximately 11% occurring once. What was sequenced was blood, either unsorted or a sorted T cell fraction (not recorded which). The receptors come from a male donor with ankylosing spondylitis or in good health (not recorded which).

This clonotype was recorded many times. This rearrangement joins TRBV5-1 to TRBJ2-2, with a tentative D call TRBD1 (6 bases). V lost 2 bases and J 3 bases, leaving 11 bases between the germline ends. Germline CDR1 is SGHRS and CDR2 is YFSETQ. The CDR3 is 15 residues long. The CDR3 coding sequence is TGCGCCAGCAGCTTAGACAGGATTTACACCGGGGAGCTGTTTTTT. Translation: CASSLDRIYTGELFF.

This clonotype occurred many times. The V gene is TRBV4-1, the J gene TRBJ1-2; 7 bases agree with TRBD1. Trimming took 4 bases from V and 3 from J; bases not matched to a gene: 5. The V gene's germline CDR1 is MGHRA and CDR2 YSYEKL. The CDR3 has 14 residues. This CDR3 reads CASSRPGQHYGYTF. CDR3 coding DNA: TGCGCCAGCAGCCGACCGGGACAGCACTATGGCTACACCTTC.

This clonotype was detected ten times or more. The rearrangement uses TRBV9 and TRBJ2-5; 7 positions match TRBD2. CDR3 size: 15 residues. V lost 0 bases and J lost 3; bases outside the gene matches: 5. The V gene's germline CDR1 is SGDLS and CDR2 YYNGEE. The CDR3 nucleotides read TGTGCCAGCAGCGTAGATGGACTAGAGAAAGAGACCCAGTACTTC. Amino acid sequence: CASSVDGLEKETQYF.

This clonotype was counted only a few times. The chain combines TRBV13 with TRBJ1-4, with 8 nucleotides matching TRBD1. The CDR3 totals 15 residues. The trim removed 5 bases at V and 8 bases at J, leaving 10 bases unmatched. The germline V gene has CDR1 PRHDT and CDR2 FYEKMQ (reference sequence). The CDR3 here is CASSNSDRVGEKLFF. DNA for the CDR3: TGTGCCAGCAGCAATTCGGACAGGGTCGGGGAAAAACTGTTTTTT.

This clonotype was counted ten times or more. The V call is TRBV28, the J call TRBJ1-4, with 10 bases lining up with TRBD1. The CDR3 loop spans 14 amino acids. The ends lost 3 bases at V and 8 bases at J; junction bases unmatched: 3. Germline values: CDR1 MDHEN, CDR2 SYDVKM. The CDR3 sequence: CASSLSDRGEKLFF. Written as DNA, the CDR3 is TGTGCCAGCAGTTTGTCGGACAGGGGGGAAAAACTGTTTTTT.